This TCR beta chain emerged from a study of T-cell memory formation after mild COVID-19. Looking at the study overall: There were largely donor-specific TCR clusters.

The TCR alpha and TCR beta cDNA libraries, bearing sample barcodes and UMIs, were generated by 5'RACE using constant-segment primers. MiXCR, run by TCRdb on the 5' RACE reads, gives a single entry per CDR3 protein. The data show 140,000 to 150,000 distinct CDR3 sequences, with roughly 24% seen just once and approximately 25% held by the top ten. The CDR3 extends over 16 amino acids. The V and J ends lost 3 bases and 3 bases respectively, with 18 bases between them. Germline assignment: CDR1 SGHVS and CDR2 FQNEAQ. About this clonotype itself: The antigen is undetermined.

The study's findings and limits: Researchers could not confirm that second-wave clones peaking on day 37 targeted SARS-CoV-2. Those CD4+ clones that contracted were mainly in CM and EM (CD8+ ones in EMRA).

This clonotype was obtained from an adult woman who had mild COVID-19 (a few samples of this study predate the infection). Cell type and time point are not known. This chain joins TRBV7-8 and TRBJ2-7, with D possibly matching TRBD2 (6 bases). Source material: PBMCs or a T cell subset sorted from them (not recorded which). The CDR3: CASSFSTGLGGYEQYF. DNA for the CDR3: TGTGCCAGCAGCTTTAGTACAGGTCTGGGGGGCTACGAGCAGTACTTC.